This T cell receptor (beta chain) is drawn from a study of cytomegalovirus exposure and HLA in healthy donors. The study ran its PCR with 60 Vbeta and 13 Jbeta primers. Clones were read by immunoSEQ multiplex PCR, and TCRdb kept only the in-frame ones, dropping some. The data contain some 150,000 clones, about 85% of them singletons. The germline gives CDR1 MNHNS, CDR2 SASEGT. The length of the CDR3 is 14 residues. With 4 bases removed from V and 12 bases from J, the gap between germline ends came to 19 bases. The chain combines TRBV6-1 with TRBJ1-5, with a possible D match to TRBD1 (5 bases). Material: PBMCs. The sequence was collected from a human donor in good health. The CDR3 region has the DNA TGTGCCAGCAGTGTATTTGCGGGGGGTCAGGGCCAGCATTTT. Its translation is CASSVFAGGQGQHF.